This TCR beta chain was recorded in a study of blood T cell repertoires in COVID-19. Profiled with immunoSEQ multiplex PCR; TCRdb holds only in-frame clones, not every one. The sample holds about 55,000 clones, 65% to 90% seen once. The length of the CDR3 is 15 residues. Germline V gene lookup returns CDR1 MNHNY and CDR2 SVGAGI (reference sequence). The J segment lost 4 bases and the V segment lost 4 bases, leaving 9 bases of the junction unmatched. Sequencing was carried out using peripheral blood. The V gene is TRBV6-6, the J gene TRBJ2-5, with 7 bases lining up with TRBD1. The receptor comes from a human donor in a cohort sampled during active COVID-19. The CDR3 loop reads CASSWETGHGETQYF. In nucleotides, the CDR3 is TGTGCCAGCAGTTGGGAGACAGGGCATGGAGAGACCCAGTACTTC.